Listed here are 20 T cell receptor beta chains from one sample, sequenced in a study of cytomegalovirus exposure and HLA in healthy donors. Only in-frame clones appear in the TCRdb table, and some are missing; sequencing was by immunoSEQ multiplex PCR. The sample shows about 260,000 clones, about 90% of them seen only once. Sequencing input: PBMCs. Every receptor here comes from a woman aged 30 to 39 in good health and CMV-seronegative.

The chain carries TRBV29-1 and TRBJ1-1; tentatively, D is TRBD1 (6 bases). Germline V gene lookup returns CDR1 SQVTM and CDR2 ANQGSEA. There are 12 residues in the CDR3. Trimming pared 5 bases from V and 5 bases from J, leaving 12 bases between. CDR3 amino acids: CSVPEGGTEAFF. CDR3 DNA: TGCAGCGTTCCCGAAGGGGGAACTGAAGCTTTCTTT.

J is TRBJ1-2 and V is TRBV4-2, with no clear D. Trimming removed 1 base from V and 4 bases from J, with 10 bases in between. The CDR3 covers 14 residues. Per the germline V gene, CDR1 is LGHNA and CDR2 is YNFKEQ. Here the CDR3 reads CASSQGSSFYGYTF. The CDR3 nucleotides are TGTGCCAGCAGCCAAGGCTCCTCATTCTATGGCTACACCTTC.

The CDR3 reads CASSYLVAGYRNEQFF. The CDR3 DNA sequence: TGTGCCAGCAGCTACCTAGTAGCAGGCTACCGGAATGAGCAGTTCTTC. The rearrangement links TRBV5-6 to TRBJ2-1; D not resolved. The CDR3 covers 16 residues. V lost 3 bases and J lost 7, with 20 bases in between. CDR1 is SGHDT, CDR2 YYEEEE, per germline.

This chain joins TRBV5-5 and TRBJ2-7; D unclear. This CDR3 has 13 amino acids. CDR1 is SGHKS and CDR2 is YYEKEE in the germline V gene (reference sequence). V lost 1 base, J lost 1 base, and 6 bases lay in between. CDR3 nucleotide sequence: TGTGCCAGCAGCTTGTTACAATCCTACGAGCAGTACTTC. The encoded protein is CASSLLQSYEQYF.

The chain is built from TRBV29-1 and TRBJ2-7; D might be TRBD2 (5 bases). Trimming removed 5 bases at V and 0 bases at J, with 14 bases between. This CDR3 has 14 residues. CDR1 SQVTM and CDR2 ANQGSEA come from the germline V gene. CDR3 in amino acids: CSVLDGMISYEQYF. CDR3 coding DNA: TGCAGCGTTTTGGACGGGATGATCTCCTACGAGCAGTACTTC.

The chain combines TRBV13 with TRBJ2-3; TRBD2 matches 14 bases. The CDR3 contains 18 residues. The V and J ends lost 5 bases and 4 bases, in that order; junction bases with no gene match: 11. The V gene's germline CDR1 is PRHDT and CDR2 FYEKMQ (reference sequence). The DNA of the CDR3 is TGTGCCAGCAGCCCGATGGGACTAGCGGGAGCAGGCCCAGATACGCAGTATTTT. It yields the protein CASSPMGLAGAGPDTQYF.

CDR3: CASSYSIGSTYNEQFF. CDR3 DNA: TGTGCCAGCAGTTACTCGATCGGGAGCACGTACAATGAGCAGTTCTTC. This chain links TRBV6-5 with TRBJ2-1; TRBD2 might be the D (6 bases). V shed 0 bases and J shed 4 bases, with 13 bases lying between them. Germline CDR1 MNHEY, CDR2 SVGAGI. There are 16 residues in the CDR3.

A few counts support this clone. This chain uses TRBV30 with TRBJ1-4; TRBD1 is a possible D gene (6 bases). This CDR3 has 12 residues. The germline V gene encodes CDR1 GTSNPN and CDR2 SVGIG (reference sequence). V was trimmed by 0 bases and J by 12 bases, leaving 11 bases between them. CDR3 coding DNA: TGTGCCTGGAGTGTGAAGAAGGGGGAACTGTTTTTT. It is translated as CAWSVKKGELFF.

The V gene is TRBV27, the J gene TRBJ2-2; D possibly corresponds to TRBD1 (6 bases). There are 14 residues in the CDR3. Trimming shortened V by 3 bases and J by 7 bases, and 12 bases separated the two germline ends. From germline, CDR1 is MNHEY and CDR2 SMNVEV (reference sequence). The CDR3 spells CASSLGARNGELFF. CDR3 in DNA: TGTGCCAGCAGTTTGGGGGCGAGGAACGGGGAGCTGTTTTTT.

The rearrangement links TRBV4-2 to TRBJ2-5; D is ambiguous. The V gene's germline CDR1 is LGHNA and CDR2 YNFKEQ. Trimming left V 1 base short and J 1 base short, with 4 bases between. The CDR3 extends over 13 amino acids. The CDR3 spells CASSQGGQETQYF. The CDR3, as DNA: TGTGCCAGCAGCCAAGGCGGCCAAGAGACCCAGTACTTC.

The J gene is TRBJ2-7, the V gene TRBV27; 10 bases are a match to TRBD1. The CDR3 contains 12 residues. The V gene's germline CDR1 is MNHEY and CDR2 SMNVEV (reference sequence). The junction had 4 bases not matched to a gene; V was cut back by 8 bases and J by 6 bases. The CDR3: CASRDRGVEQYF. CDR3 DNA: TGTGCCAGCCGGGACAGGGGTGTCGAGCAGTACTTC.

This chain links TRBV27 with TRBJ2-7; a weak D match, TRBD1 (10 bases). CDR1 MNHEY and CDR2 SMNVEV come from the germline V gene (reference sequence). The CDR3 is made up of 22 amino acids. Trimming stripped 1 base from V and 0 bases from J, with 31 bases between. CDR3 DNA sequence: TGTGCCAGCAGTTTATTCGTACCCTGGGGACAGGGGATAGCGGGAGTCTCCTACGAGCAGTACTTC. Encoded protein: CASSLFVPWGQGIAGVSYEQYF.

Only one count was recorded for this clone. This chain links TRBV9 with TRBJ2-3; no clear D gene. Germline V gene sequence: CDR1 SGDLS, CDR2 YYNGEE. The CDR3 spans 13 residues. Trimming shortened V by 2 bases and J by 4 bases, and 8 bases separated the two germline ends. DNA for the CDR3: TGTGCCAGCAGCGTCTCTGGGTCAGATACGCAGTATTTT. Translating it yields CASSVSGSDTQYF.

V is TRBV6-6 and J is TRBJ2-7, with 11 bases aligning to TRBD2. The CDR3 has 14 amino acids. V lost 8 bases, J lost 0 bases, and 3 bases stayed unmatched. Germline CDR1 MNHNY, CDR2 SVGAGI (reference sequence). The CDR3 nucleotides are TGTGCCAGCTCAGGACTAGCGGGCTCCTACGAGCAGTACTTC. It specifies CASSGLAGSYEQYF.

DNA for the CDR3: TGTGCCAGCAGTGAAATTTGGACTATCCAGGAGACCCAGTACTTC. Its protein is CASSEIWTIQETQYF. This chain links TRBV6-1 with TRBJ2-5; TRBD2 might be the D (6 bases). The ends were cut back, 2 bases at V and 5 bases at J, with 15 bases in the middle. The CDR3 extends over 15 amino acids. Germline loops: CDR1 MNHNS, CDR2 SASEGT.

The genes are TRBV4-1 and TRBJ1-5; D may be TRBD1 (6 bases). V gave up 1 base and J gave up 7 bases, with 20 bases separating them. From germline, CDR1 is MGHRA and CDR2 YSYEKL. The length of the CDR3 is 17 residues. CDR3 protein: CASSQVVRGARGQPQHF. DNA for the CDR3: TGCGCCAGCAGCCAAGTGGTTCGGGGGGCTCGAGGGCAGCCCCAGCATTTT.

The chain combines TRBV5-1 with TRBJ2-7; TRBD2 might be the D (6 bases). V was pared by 4 bases and J by 7 bases, with 24 bases between. From germline, CDR1 is SGHRS and CDR2 YFSETQ. The CDR3 loop spans 16 amino acids. CDR3 DNA: TGCGCCAGCAGCCCCAACCCACCTGCGGGGAGGACAGAGCAGTACTTC. Translated: CASSPNPPAGRTEQYF.

The genes are TRBV27 and TRBJ2-7, with 10 bases matching TRBD2. This CDR3 has 16 residues. CDR1 and CDR2 (germline): MNHEY, SMNVEV (reference sequence). Trimming took 4 bases from V and 3 from J; bases not matched to a gene: 9. CDR3 protein: CASSSSSGSFFYEQYF. In DNA form, the CDR3 reads TGTGCCAGCAGTTCCTCTAGCGGGAGTTTCTTCTACGAGCAGTACTTC.

With regard to this clone: The same CDR3 can be traced to other DNA sequences in this sample. J is TRBJ1-2 and V is TRBV4-1; D remains unclear. Germline CDR1 reads MGHRA; CDR2 reads YSYEKL. This CDR3 comprises 14 residues. V lost 0 bases, J lost 3 bases, and 8 bases lay in between. This CDR3 is CASSQDPGDYGYTF. CDR3 in DNA: TGCGCCAGCAGCCAAGATCCCGGGGACTATGGCTACACCTTC.

The J gene is TRBJ2-2, the V gene TRBV25-1; 10 bases agree with TRBD2. CDR1 is MGHDK, CDR2 SYGVNS, per germline. The trim removed 5 bases at V and 4 bases at J, leaving 4 bases unmatched. The length of the CDR3 is 15 residues. The DNA of the CDR3 is TGTGCCAGCAGTCACCGACTAGCGGGCACCGGGGAGCTGTTTTTT. Translating gives CASSHRLAGTGELFF.